This TCR beta chain is drawn from a study of T-cell memory formation after mild COVID-19. Study overall: TCR clustering was largely donor specific. Points from the study as a whole: In second-wave clones peaking day 37, SARS-CoV-2 specificity remained unconfirmed. Those CD4+ clones that contracted were mainly in CM and EM (CD8+ ones in EMRA).

The germline gives CDR1 SGHRS, CDR2 YFSETQ. CDR3 length: 14 amino acids. TCRdb called the 5' RACE reads again in MiXCR, with one record for every CDR3 protein. This table holds 200,000 to 250,000 distinct CDR3 sequences, 15% found once. This clonotype was detected many times. Its antigen is currently unknown. The junction differs from germline at one of its ends, possibly a read error. V usage is TRBV5-1 and J usage is TRBJ2-7, with D unclear. Sequencing was performed on PBMCs or a T cell subset sorted from them (not recorded which). The sequence came from an adult woman who had mild COVID-19 (a few samples of this study predate the infection). Cell type and time point are not known. CDR3 amino acids: CASSLSYSSDEQYF. CDR3 bases: TGCGCCAGCAGCTTGTCTTATTCCTCCGACGAGCAGTACTTC.